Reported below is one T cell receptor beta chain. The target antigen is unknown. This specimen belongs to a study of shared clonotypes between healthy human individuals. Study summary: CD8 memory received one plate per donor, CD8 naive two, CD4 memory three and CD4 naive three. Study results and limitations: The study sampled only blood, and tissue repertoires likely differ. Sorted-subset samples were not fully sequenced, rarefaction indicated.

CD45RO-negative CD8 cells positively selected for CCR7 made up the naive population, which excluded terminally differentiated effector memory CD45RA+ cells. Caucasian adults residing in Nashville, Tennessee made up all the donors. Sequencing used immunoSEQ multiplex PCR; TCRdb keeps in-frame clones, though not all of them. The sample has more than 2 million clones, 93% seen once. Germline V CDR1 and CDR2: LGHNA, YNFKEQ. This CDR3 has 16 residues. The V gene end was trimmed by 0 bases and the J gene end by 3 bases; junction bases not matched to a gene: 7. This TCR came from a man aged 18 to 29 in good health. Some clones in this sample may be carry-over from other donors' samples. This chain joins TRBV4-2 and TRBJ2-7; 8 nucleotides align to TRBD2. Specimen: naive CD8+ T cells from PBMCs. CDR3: CASSQEGIAGNYEQYF. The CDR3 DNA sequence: TGTGCCAGCAGCCAAGAGGGGATAGCGGGAAACTACGAGCAGTACTTC.